Listed here is a single TCR beta chain. This CDR3 region has 14 residues. V was shortened by 8 bases and J by 6 bases, with 17 bases between the two germline ends. Germline V gene lookup returns CDR1 MNHEY and CDR2 SVGAGI. Under the authors' procedure: Reference gene primer amplification in the assay estimated nucleated cell counts. Only in-frame clones appear in the TCRdb table, and some are missing; sequencing was by immunoSEQ multiplex PCR. Clone size and the V and J calls come from that table; the DNA yielded D and trimming. The table records 15,000 to 20,000 clones, around 88% of them present only once. The data were taken from a study of blood T cell repertoires in COVID-19. Turning to the study itself: The United States, Italy and Spain were the sources of the acute and convalescent COVID-19 samples. T cells, B-cell-depleted T cells, or PBMCs provided the cDNA or gDNA that served as material.

The chain uses TRBV6-5 and TRBJ1-5; a weak D match, TRBD1 (6 bases). This sequence originates from a woman aged 55-70 years with active COVID-19. Sequencing used peripheral blood. The CDR3 DNA reads as TGTGCCAGCCGGAGAGCAGGGGAGGGTCAGCCCCAGCATTTT. This codes for CASRRAGEGQPQHF.